This T cell receptor beta chain was profiled in a study of radiotherapy plus CTLA-4 blockade in lung cancer (dated by TCRdb to the late 2010s). For the wider study: Objective responses were observed in about a sixth of enrolled patients, and disease control was achieved in 25% to 40%.

Focal radiation therapy combined with CTLA-4 blockade (ipilimumab) was tested in patients with chemo-refractory metastatic non-small-cell lung cancer. This clone was seen just once. Its target antigen remains unknown. No per-base quality is available; no much larger clone lies one base away. The CDR3 numbers 16 residues from cysteine through phenylalanine. Just CDR3 DNA is preserved here, 48 bases in frame from base 1. Unmatched junction bases come to 6, with V trimmed by 1 base and J by 6 bases. The germline V gene (reference sequence) provides CDR1 SEHNR and CDR2 FQNEAQ. Library preparation was by the immunoSEQ multiplex PCR assay. TCRdb obtained this table from immuneACCESS and retained in-frame rearrangements with V and J assigned. These tables miss some clones; where compared with another copy, unresolved V genes account for less than half of the shortfall, and the remainder is unexplained. This sample has 81,000 or so clones in its table, and around 76% of those were observed once. Together, the top ten hold roughly 22% of the sample.

Points the paper makes about the study in general: Early dynamic changes in blood T cell clones, together with increased serum interferon-beta after radiation, were reported as the strongest predictors of response. After treatment with radiotherapy and ipilimumab, TCR clones that came from tumors expanded in the peripheral blood.

This sequence originates from a human donor with non-small cell lung cancer whose response to radiotherapy plus ipilimumab could not be evaluated. Some clones in this sample may be carry-over from other donors' samples. The specimen comprised peripheral blood, sampled from a patient treated with radiotherapy plus ipilimumab. The rearrangement joined TRBV7-9 to TRBJ1-6, with 7 central nucleotides matching TRBD1. This receptor has the CDR3 CASSLGQGEGNSPLHF. The DNA sequence reads TGTGCCAGCAGCTTAGGACAGGGTGAGGGTAATTCACCCCTCCACTTT.